The entry below gives a single T cell receptor (beta chain) sequence along with its context. CDR1 is MNHEY and CDR2 is SVGAGI in the germline V gene. The CDR3 extends over 15 amino acids. Trimming removed 3 bases at V and 2 bases at J, with 14 bases between. In the original analysis: Reference gene primer amplification yielded estimated nucleated cell counts. TCRdb keeps only in-frame clones here, not all; method: immunoSEQ multiplex PCR. V, J and clone size reflect that table, while D and trimming were determined from the DNA. The top ten hold 2.5% to 3% of the sample, which has 180,000 or so clones, about 88% seen once. This entry comes from a study of blood T cell repertoires in COVID-19. As for the study in general: PBMCs, B-cell-depleted T cells, or T cells were the source of the cDNA or gDNA that made up the material.

The clonotype comes from a woman younger than 45 with active or convalescent COVID-19. V is TRBV6-5 and J is TRBJ2-7; TRBD2 is a possible D gene (6 bases). Sequenced: peripheral blood. As DNA, the CDR3 is TGTGCCAGCAGTTATCGGGCGGGGATCCCCTACGAGCAGTACTTC. Its protein is CASSYRAGIPYEQYF.